The source of this T cell receptor (beta chain) is a study of human T cells and chemical hapten exposure. Study as a whole: DPC (0.01%) was patch tested on the upper back and read at 6 days. Notes on the study in general: Higher patch test scores went with higher counts of PT1 expanded TCRs.

Germline CDR1 and CDR2: SQVTM and ANQGSEA. This CDR3 comprises 15 residues. V was pared by 5 bases and J by 0 bases, with 13 bases between. Individual cDNA molecules received unique molecular identifiers in the library. Original processing methods: Between about 23,224 and 750,000 TCRs appeared in each sample, and the median stood at roughly 100,000. One entry per CDR3 protein, called by TCRdb with MiXCR from the RACE reads. These V and J calls rely on TCRdb rather than the paper's analysis. The sample consists of approximately 370,000 distinct CDR3 sequences, about 5% of them appearing once. Time point noted: pre-sensitization, week 0. The treatment was: therapeutic diphenylcyclopropenone sensitization with weekly scalp DPC. Ten or more counts support this clonotype. Antigen unknown.

The rearrangement joins TRBV29-1 to TRBJ1-4; unclear D gene. The source of this sequence is a woman aged 18-35 years with alopecia areata. Some clones in this sample may be carry-over from other donors' samples. The sequencing here drew on whole blood, taken in connection with sensitization to the hapten diphenylcyclopropenone (DPC). The CDR3 sequence is CSVPLDRATNEKLFF. As DNA, the CDR3 is TGCAGCGTTCCCTTAGACCGAGCAACTAATGAAAAACTGTTTTTT.